The 11 T cell receptor beta chains below were found in one sample sequenced in a study of tumor-infiltrating lymphocytes in primary liver carcinoma. From 450 to 600 ng total RNA, TCR beta cDNA was generated with a primer in the constant region. Slightly modified ARM-PCR, run as three nested multiplex PCR rounds, produced the TCR beta libraries. Researchers ran the first two PCR rounds for roughly 11 cycles each with TRBV1-TRBV30 forward primers and a C-beta reverse primer. TCRdb re-derived calls from the multiplex PCR reads in MiXCR, one entry per CDR3 protein. This sample has about 97,000 distinct CDR3 sequences, with around two thirds found just once. Investigators took RNA and DNA out together from roughly 20-30 mg of unsorted bulk tissue. Sequencing was carried out using liver tumor tissue from sampling region 2. Subset denoted: tumor region T2, inferior pole. The receptors were gathered from a woman aged 60-75 years with primary liver carcinoma and hepatitis B virus infection.

This clonotype was observed a single time. The V call is TRBV21-1, the J call TRBJ1-1; the table assigns TRBD1, which was not confirmed against the DNA. TRBV21-1 is a pseudogene locus. CDR3 length equals 14 residues. In DNA form, the CDR3 reads TGTGTCAGCAGCAAAGGGACAGGGGGCACTGAAGCTTTCTTT. Its translation is CVSSKGTGGTEAFF.

Comment on this clonotype: The junction departs from the called germline gene at one end, perhaps through a read error. This rearrangement joins TRBV11-2 to TRBJ2-3, with 9 bases fitting TRBD2. Per germline, CDR1 SGHAT and CDR2 FQNNGV. There are 20 residues in the CDR3. The CDR3 loop is CASRLRGLAGLRVRTDTQYF. In DNA, the CDR3 is TGTGCCAGCAGATTAAGGGGCCTAGCGGGATTGAGGGTCCGCACAGATACGCAATATTTT.

As to this clonotype: One end of the junction does not line up with germline, which may come from a read error. This chain joins TRBV11-2 and TRBJ2-5; tentative D call: TRBD2 (5 bases). Germline loops: CDR1 SGHAT, CDR2 FQNNGV. The CDR3 consists of 14 residues. In DNA, the CDR3 is TGTGTCAGCAACTTCAGCAGGAGGAAAGAGCCCCAGTACTTC. Amino acids: CVSNFSRRKEPQYF.

About this clonotype: The junction and the germline gene differ at one end; a read error may be behind it. The V and J genes are TRBV11-2 and TRBJ2-1, with D tentatively TRBD2 (5 bases). The CDR3 runs 14 residues. Germline CDR1 SGHAT, CDR2 FQNNGV. CDR3 DNA: TGTACCAGCAGTCCGGACTCGAGGTATAAGAAGCAGTTCTTC. Its translation: CTSSPDSRYKKQFF.

As to this clonotype: Germline is not matched at one junction end, which may reflect a read error. This chain joins TRBV5-6 and TRBJ1-2, with a tentative D call TRBD1 (5 bases). Looked up from germline, CDR1 is SGHDT and CDR2 is YYEEEE. The CDR3 contains 13 residues. This CDR3 reads CTSSFQGIGGYIF. The CDR3 nucleotides read TGTACCAGCAGCTTCCAGGGTATTGGTGGCTACATCTTC.

This rearrangement joins TRBV4-1 to TRBJ2-2, with 8 nucleotides matching TRBD2. Germline CDR1 reads MGHRA; CDR2 reads YSYEKL. The CDR3 is 19 amino acids. Losses at the gene ends were 3 bases for V and 1 base for J; bases not matched to a gene: 13. The CDR3 region is CASSQVLTSVRLNTGELFF. CDR3 nucleotides: TGCGCCAGCAGCCAGGTCTTGACTAGCGTGCGACTGAACACCGGGGAGCTGTTTTTT.

A word on this clonotype: Since no conserved phenylalanine or tryptophan closes the CDR3, a read error is the likely cause. The CDR3 loop reads CASSLRQGNYNEQFL. For the CDR3, the DNA is TGTGCCAGCAGCTTAAGACAGGGTAACTACAATGAGCAGTTCCTC. This rearrangement joins TRBV11-1 to TRBJ2-1; 7 bases fit TRBD1. This CDR3 spans 15 amino acids. Per germline, CDR1 SGHAT and CDR2 FQDESV (reference sequence). V trimming: 2 bases; J trimming: 3 bases; junction bases outside the gene matches: 4.

Concerning this clonotype itself: Germline is not matched at one junction end, which may reflect a read error. The V and J genes are TRBV7-3 and TRBJ2-1, with TRBD2 identical over 9 bases. The germline gives CDR1 SGHTA, CDR2 FQGTGA. CDR3 length equals 16 residues. The CDR3 here is CASSRAGTSRSNEQSF. The CDR3 DNA reads TGTGCCAGCAGCCGAGCCGGGACTAGCAGGAGCAATGAGCAGTCCTTC.

On this clonotype: At one end, the junction sequence differs from germline, possibly due to a read error. The CDR3, as DNA: TGTGCCGGCAGAAAGGGGCAGCCAAGCTCCTACAATGAGCAGTTCTTC. Its protein product is CAGRKGQPSSYNEQFF. This chain connects TRBV12-3 or TRBV12-4 to TRBJ2-1; tentatively, D is TRBD1 (5 bases). CDR3 length equals 16 residues.

A few counts support this clonotype. This may be a read error: a much more frequent sequence differs by one nucleotide. The V and J genes are TRBV29-1 and TRBJ2-2, with D perhaps matching TRBD2 (5 bases). This CDR3 comprises 11 residues. Per germline, CDR1 SQVTM and CDR2 ANQGSEA. The CDR3, as DNA: TGCAGCGTCTCCATGGCTGGGGAGCTGCTTTTT. It encodes CSVSMAGELLF.

Regarding this clonotype: One end of the junction does not line up with germline, which may come from a read error. CDR3 amino acids: CANTHSGSSYNELFF. The CDR3 DNA reads as TGCGCCAACACCCATAGCGGGAGCTCCTACAATGAGCTGTTCTTC. J is TRBJ2-1 and V is TRBV5-1; 9 nucleotides line up with TRBD2. Germline assignment: CDR1 SGHRS and CDR2 YFSETQ. The CDR3 has 15 amino acids.